The following is a T cell receptor (beta chain) sequence with its context. The antigen remains unidentified. This specimen belongs to a study of T cell clusters in autoimmune cytopenias. TRB was amplified from around 250 ng of peripheral blood genomic DNA per sample. Germline loops: CDR1 WSHSY, CDR2 SAAADI. This CDR3 region has 18 residues. Study outcomes and limitations: TRB repertoire shifts in secondary cytopenia and chronic lymphocytic leukemia mostly reflected lymphoma, not autoimmunity. Comparing secondary cytopenia with chronic lymphocytic leukemia showed no cluster-lack signature, apparently masked by lymphoma repertoire. Primary autoimmune cytopenia patients seemingly lacked the physiological T cell clusters found in healthy donors.

One tube held mixed TRB-A and TRB-B primer pools for touch-down PCR. TCRdb re-analyzed the multiplex PCR reads; it lists each CDR3 protein once, without DNA. This sample's table reports about 5,000 distinct CDR3 sequences. This TCR derives from a human donor with an autoimmune cytopenia or autoimmune hepatitis (not recorded which). The V gene is TRBV10-2, the J gene TRBJ2-5; TCRdb's assignment of TRBD2 cannot be checked, as there is no DNA. Specimen: peripheral blood. The CDR3 loop reads CASKGTSGSLGYQETQYF.